One and the same sample provided the 26 T cell receptor beta chains below, sequenced in a study of T-cell reconstitution after alpha-beta-depleted transplantation in children. Preparation of the TCRbeta library was carried out with unique molecular identifiers. TCRdb re-analysed the PCR reads in MiXCR, keeping a single row per CDR3 protein. The sample consists of around 670,000 distinct CDR3 sequences, around 13% of them appearing once. Sequencing used PBMCs, obtained before TCRalphabeta/CD19-depleted stem cell transplant. The receptor source for this set is a girl aged 2 to 9 with congenital amegakaryocytic thrombocytopenia, due to receive a stem cell transplant.

The chain couples TRBV20-1 to TRBJ2-7; D gene ambiguous. Per germline, CDR1 DFQATT and CDR2 SNEGSKA (reference sequence). V was shortened by 3 bases and J by 5 bases, with 11 bases between the two germline ends. This CDR3 comprises 12 residues. The CDR3 protein is CSASDFPHEQYF. CDR3 coding DNA: TGCAGTGCTAGTGACTTCCCCCACGAGCAGTACTTC.

The chain recombines TRBV5-5 with TRBJ2-5; 8 bases match TRBD2. Germline lookup yields CDR1 SGHKS and CDR2 YYEKEE (reference sequence). V gave up 8 bases and J gave up 5 bases; unmatched junction bases: 11. This CDR3 spans 14 amino acids. The CDR3 loop is CASVIAGYTETQYF. The CDR3 nucleotides read TGTGCCAGTGTCATAGCGGGATATACCGAGACCCAGTACTTC.

This clonotype was observed many times. J is TRBJ2-1 and V is TRBV12-3 or TRBV12-4; 12 nucleotides align to TRBD2. The V and J ends lost 5 bases and 14 bases, in that order; junction bases with no gene match: 4. The CDR3 extends over 12 amino acids. The CDR3 region has the DNA TGTGCCAGCAGTCAGACTAGCGGGAGTAAGTTCTTC. This gives the protein CASSQTSGSKFF.

Concerning this clonotype: Given a much more abundant clone one base away, this may be a read error. The chain joins TRBV12-1 to TRBJ1-6; the table assigns TRBD1, which was not confirmed against the DNA. TRBV12-1 is flagged as a pseudogene. The CDR3 is made up of 18 amino acids. The CDR3 protein is CACSLAHGGEGYTSPLHF. CDR3 sequence (DNA): TGTGCCTGCAGTTTAGCGCACGGGGGCGAGGGGTATACCTCACCCCTCCACTTT.

This rearrangement joins TRBV20-1 to TRBJ2-3, with 9 bases matching TRBD2. The CDR3 is 16 residues long. Germline CDR1 reads DFQATT; CDR2 reads SNEGSKA (reference sequence). V gave up 3 bases and J gave up 5 bases; unmatched junction bases: 12. The DNA of the CDR3 is TGCAGTGCTAGCCCGTCCGTAGCGGGAGTGATAGATACGCAGTATTTT. It codes for CSASPSVAGVIDTQYF.

This clonotype has ten or more counts. V and J are TRBV20-1 and TRBJ2-2; perhaps TRBD1 as D (6 bases). The germline gives CDR1 DFQATT, CDR2 SNEGSKA (reference sequence). V was cut by 5 bases and J by 5 bases, with 12 bases left in between. CDR3 size: 13 residues. The CDR3 here is CSAFKQGTGELFF. The CDR3 coding sequence is TGCAGTGCTTTTAAACAGGGAACCGGGGAGCTGTTTTTT.

This clonotype was seen a handful of times. This rearrangement joins TRBV5-5 to TRBJ2-2, with D perhaps TRBD1 (5 bases). In germline, CDR1 is SGHKS, CDR2 YYEKEE (reference sequence). V lost 3 bases and J lost 6, with 9 bases in between. This CDR3 has 13 residues. The CDR3 coding sequence is TGTGCCAGCAGCTCCAGGGAATCCGGGGAGCTGTTTTTT. Encoded protein: CASSSRESGELFF.

V gene TRBV20-1 combines with J gene TRBJ2-2; 12 bases align to TRBD2. Germline V gene lookup returns CDR1 DFQATT and CDR2 SNEGSKA (reference sequence). J was trimmed by 5 bases and V by 5 bases; bases with no gene match: 12. The CDR3 consists of 17 residues. The CDR3 DNA reads TGCAGTGCTCGTTCCCGACTAGCGGGAGATCTTACCGGGGAGCTGTTTTTT. Translating gives CSARSRLAGDLTGELFF.

This clonotype has only a few counts. The chain has TRBV7-9 and TRBJ2-1; D perhaps matches TRBD1 (5 bases). CDR1 and CDR2 (germline): SEHNR, FQNEAQ (reference sequence). The CDR3 sequence is 15 residues long. V lost 1 base and J lost 9, with 16 bases in between. CDR3 sequence: CASSLDGPQEGEQFF. In nucleotides, the CDR3 is TGTGCCAGCAGCTTAGACGGGCCACAGGAAGGTGAGCAGTTCTTC.

This clonotype was recorded many times. The genes are TRBV20-1 and TRBJ1-1; D gene unclear. The germline CDR1 and CDR2 sequences are DFQATT and SNEGSKA (reference sequence). The CDR3 covers 14 residues. The ends were cut back, 6 bases at V and 5 bases at J, with 19 bases in the middle. DNA for the CDR3: TGCAGTGCCCCTGGTACGAGGATCCCAACTGAAGCTTTCTTT. This sequence encodes CSAPGTRIPTEAFF.

This clonotype appeared a few times. The chain uses TRBV20-1 and TRBJ2-3; TRBD2 matches 11 bases. J was trimmed by 6 bases and V by 6 bases; bases with no gene match: 14. The length of the CDR3 is 16 residues. The germline CDR1 and CDR2 sequences are DFQATT and SNEGSKA (reference sequence). Written as DNA, the CDR3 is TGCAGTGCCCGAATTACTAGCGGGAGAAGAATGGATACGCAGTATTTT. This translates into CSARITSGRRMDTQYF.

This chain connects TRBV5-1 to TRBJ2-1; 11 bases align to TRBD2. The junction had 7 bases not matched to a gene; V was cut back by 1 base and J by 7 bases. Germline V gene lookup returns CDR1 SGHRS and CDR2 YFSETQ. This CDR3 region has 16 residues. The CDR3 sequence: CASSLIPTSGSNEQFF. DNA for the CDR3: TGCGCCAGCAGCTTGATCCCCACTAGCGGGAGTAATGAGCAGTTCTTC.

This clonotype has a count of ten or more. This chain uses TRBV20-1 with TRBJ2-3; D is possibly TRBD2 (6 bases). This CDR3 has 17 amino acids. The V end was cut by 6 bases, the J end by 5 bases, with 27 bases between. CDR1 DFQATT and CDR2 SNEGSKA come from the germline V gene (reference sequence). CDR3 sequence reads: CSADRDSLGRPQDTQYF. For the CDR3, the DNA is TGCAGTGCGGATCGGGACTCCCTGGGGAGACCACAAGATACGCAGTATTTT.

In its sample, this clonotype was seen many times. The chain recombines TRBV7-9 with TRBJ1-4, with 7 bases identical to TRBD1. V lost 4 bases to trimming and J lost 7 bases; unmatched junction nucleotides: 12. There are 16 residues in the CDR3. In germline, CDR1 is SEHNR, CDR2 FQNEAQ (reference sequence). CDR3 sequence: CASSSRSDRVIEKLFF. In DNA form, the CDR3 reads TGTGCCAGCAGCTCCCGATCCGACAGGGTGATTGAAAAACTGTTTTTT.

This clonotype was picked up many times. The chain uses TRBV5-1 and TRBJ1-1; D is unclear. Trimming shortened V by 0 bases and J by 1 base, and 10 bases separated the two germline ends. The CDR3 loop spans 15 amino acids. The germline CDR1 and CDR2 sequences are SGHRS and YFSETQ. This CDR3 is CASSLGNLRNTEAFF. The CDR3 DNA reads as TGCGCCAGCAGCTTGGGGAACCTTCGGAACACTGAAGCTTTCTTT.

The rearrangement uses TRBV4-1 and TRBJ1-2; a possible D gene is TRBD1 (5 bases). Trimming cost V 2 bases and J 4 bases, with 14 bases left between them. This CDR3 has 15 residues. Germline V gene lookup returns CDR1 MGHRA and CDR2 YSYEKL. The CDR3 DNA follows: TGCGCCAGCAGCCAACCGGGGGTAGGGCTCTATGGCTACACCTTC. It codes for CASSQPGVGLYGYTF.

This clonotype was seen more than once but under ten times. The V gene is TRBV5-1, the J gene TRBJ2-7; D uncertain. This CDR3 is 12 amino acids long. Per the germline V gene, CDR1 is SGHRS and CDR2 is YFSETQ. Trimming pared 4 bases from V and 2 bases from J, leaving 7 bases between. This CDR3 reads CASSTRTYEQYF. CDR3 nucleotides: TGCGCCAGCAGCACCAGAACCTACGAGCAGTACTTC.

V is TRBV7-9 and J is TRBJ2-2; D gene ambiguous. The CDR3 runs to 17 residues. The germline CDR1 and CDR2 sequences are SEHNR and FQNEAQ (reference sequence). V lost 4 bases to trimming and J lost 1 base, with 16 bases between them. CDR3: CASSSTVARENTGELFF. The CDR3 nucleotides read TGTGCCAGCAGCTCCACGGTCGCGAGAGAGAACACCGGGGAGCTGTTTTTT.

This clonotype showed up just a few times. This chain connects TRBV15 to TRBJ2-3; the D is unclear. Trimming left V 1 base short and J 2 bases short, with 13 bases between. Per germline, CDR1 LNHNV and CDR2 YYDKDF (reference sequence). This CDR3 is built from 16 residues. CDR3 protein: CATSRVYLISTDTQYF. DNA of the CDR3: TGTGCCACCAGCAGAGTATATCTAATCTCCACAGATACGCAGTATTTT.

This clonotype was observed a handful of times. The J gene is TRBJ1-6, the V gene TRBV5-5; D is undetermined. Germline lookup yields CDR1 SGHKS and CDR2 YYEKEE (reference sequence). The ends were cut back, 4 bases at V and 8 bases at J, with 10 bases in the middle. The CDR3 spans 13 residues. The CDR3 bases are TGTGCCAGCAGCGCCGAACTGGATTCACCCCTCCACTTT. Its protein is CASSAELDSPLHF.

This clonotype has ten or more counts. V gene TRBV15 combines with J gene TRBJ2-5; no reliable D call. Germline V gene data show CDR1 as LNHNV and CDR2 as YYDKDF (reference sequence). V lost 0 bases and J 7 bases, leaving 12 bases between the germline ends. This CDR3 spans 14 amino acids. As DNA, the CDR3 is TGTGCCACCAGCAGAGACCAGAGTAGTGGGACCCAGTACTTC. Its protein product is CATSRDQSSGTQYF.

This clonotype has only a few counts. The chain joins TRBV20-1 to TRBJ2-1; TRBD2 aligns across 11 bases. This CDR3 region has 15 residues. Germline CDR1 and CDR2: DFQATT and SNEGSKA (reference sequence). V trimming: 1 base; J trimming: 3 bases; junction bases outside the gene matches: 2. The DNA of the CDR3 is TGCAGTGCTAGAGGTGGGACTAGCGGCTACAATGAGCAGTTCTTC. It specifies CSARGGTSGYNEQFF.

Note on this clonotype: A much bigger clone sits one base away, suggesting this may be a read error. The V gene is TRBV15, the J gene TRBJ1-1; D remains unclear. Trimming stripped 3 bases from V and 6 bases from J, with 8 bases between. CDR3 length equals 12 residues. Germline V gene data show CDR1 as LNHNV and CDR2 as YYDKDF (reference sequence). The CDR3 sequence is CATSSHSAEAFF. The CDR3 coding sequence is TGTGCCACCAGCAGTCACTCGGCTGAAGCTTTCTTT. Combining the CDR3 with reference TRBV15 and TRBJ1-1 gives the whole variable domain DAMVIQNPRYQVTQFGKPVTLSCSQTLNHNVMYWYQQKSSQAPKLLFHYYDKDFNNEADTPDNFQSRRPNTSFCFLDIRSPGLGDTAMYLCATSSHSAEAFFGQGTRLTVV.

This clonotype was detected a few times. V and J are TRBV7-9 and TRBJ2-1, with TRBD2 matching 8 bases. CDR1 SEHNR and CDR2 FQNEAQ come from the germline V gene (reference sequence). The trim removed 4 bases at V and 7 bases at J, leaving 15 bases unmatched. The CDR3 runs 17 residues. The CDR3 DNA follows: TGTGCCAGCAGCTCTCCCTTTAGCGCGGGAGGAGGTAATGAGCAGTTCTTC. It specifies CASSSPFSAGGGNEQFF.

This clonotype appeared many times. J is TRBJ2-3 and V is TRBV20-1, with D perhaps matching TRBD2 (6 bases). This CDR3 spans 16 amino acids. Trimming took off 2 bases at V and 0 bases at J, with 15 bases between the two ends. Germline lookup yields CDR1 DFQATT and CDR2 SNEGSKA (reference sequence). The CDR3 spells CSARPSWTNSTDTQYF. CDR3 bases: TGCAGTGCTAGACCGTCATGGACTAATAGCACAGATACGCAGTATTTT.

In this sample, this clonotype turned up many times. The rearrangement links TRBV29-1 to TRBJ1-1; D is uncertain. Trimming stripped 4 bases from V and 0 bases from J, with 9 bases between. CDR3 size: 13 residues. Germline CDR1 and CDR2: SQVTM and ANQGSEA. The CDR3 protein is CSVVSGLNTEAFF. In nucleotides, the CDR3 is TGCAGCGTTGTGTCTGGGCTGAACACTGAAGCTTTCTTT.